This T cell receptor beta chain was documented in a study of blood T cell repertoires in COVID-19. Overall study context: Samples taken during acute and convalescent COVID-19 were collected in the United States, Italy and Spain. Nucleic acid was either cDNA or gDNA, and it came from T cells, B-cell-depleted T cells, or PBMCs.

In the original processing: Amplification with reference gene primers provided the estimates of nucleated cell counts. The method was immunoSEQ multiplex PCR; TCRdb's version includes in-frame clones alone and lacks a portion of them. V and J calls and clone size come straight from that table; D and trimming were deduced from the DNA. Of 90,000 or so clones in the sample, approximately 85% were seen once. CDR3 size: 13 residues. Germline loops: CDR1 SGHVS, CDR2 FQNEAQ. Trimming took 5 bases from V and 7 from J; bases not matched to a gene: 5. This sequence was found in a man between 60 and 75 years old with acute or convalescent COVID-19. The chain couples TRBV7-8 to TRBJ2-1, with 7 bases identical to TRBD2. The specimen was peripheral blood. The CDR3 region is CASSRRTSNEQFF. DNA of the CDR3: TGTGCCAGCAGCCGACGGACTAGTAATGAGCAGTTCTTC.